This TCR beta chain was profiled in a study of T-cell memory formation after mild COVID-19. Findings of the study overall: Some clones that responded turned up in pre-infection memory, which suggests that cross-reactive memory joined in.

For this clonotype: Antigen unknown.

5'RACE, which relied on constant-segment primers, yielded TCR alpha and TCR beta cDNA libraries carrying sample barcodes and UMIs. Each CDR3 protein gets one entry after TCRdb re-called the 5' RACE reads with MiXCR. The sample has roughly 100,000 distinct CDR3 sequences, under 15% seen once. The CDR3 spans 15 residues. Looked up from germline, CDR1 is DFQATT and CDR2 is SNEGSKA (reference sequence). The V end was cut by 0 bases, the J end by 5 bases, with 16 bases between. V and J are TRBV20-1 and TRBJ1-2, with a tentative D call TRBD1 (5 bases). The origin of this receptor is an adult woman who had mild COVID-19 (a few samples of this study predate the infection). Cell type and time point are not known. Material: PBMCs or a T cell subset sorted from them (not recorded which). Here the CDR3 reads CSARDPGGVTYGYTF. CDR3 in DNA: TGCAGTGCTAGAGATCCGGGAGGGGTAACATATGGCTACACCTTC.